This T cell receptor beta chain was captured by sequencing in a study of T cell responses to AZD1222 COVID-19 vaccine. Study-level results: Seropositive status at baseline applied to only a handful of AZD1222 recipients. Reportedly, nearly half the spike-specific TCRs target unmutated variant regions. There were vaccine-associated CD4 TCRs across spike, dominant at 160-218 and 743-854.

Pooling covered second doses at about 4 or about 12 weeks. Only in-frame clones appear in the TCRdb table, and some are missing; sequencing was by immunoSEQ multiplex PCR. The data show some 67,000 clones, around 82% seen once. V shed 6 bases and J shed 14 bases, with 14 bases lying between them. This CDR3 spans 11 amino acids. About this clone: Antigen specificity is unknown.

This receptor was taken from an adult who received the AZD1222 COVID-19 vaccine. V usage is TRBV12-3 or TRBV12-4 and J usage is TRBJ2-1, with a tentative D call TRBD1 (6 bases). Sequenced material: peripheral blood, taken 28 days after the second AZD1222 dose. CDR3 DNA sequence: TGTGCCAGCAGCCACGAGGGGGACGAGTTCTTC. As protein: CASSHEGDEFF.